This record covers a single TCR beta chain. This CDR3 spans 18 amino acids. CDR1 PRHDT and CDR2 FYEKMQ come from the germline V gene (reference sequence). V gave up 4 bases and J gave up 2 bases; unmatched junction bases: 11. Sequencing used immunoSEQ multiplex PCR; TCRdb keeps in-frame clones, though not all of them. Among over 130,000 clones, under 90% were seen once, and the ten largest hold roughly 3.9%. This entry belongs to a study of blood T cell repertoires in COVID-19. This chain joins TRBV13 and TRBJ2-5; 12 bases agree with TRBD2. The sequence came from a man aged 50 to 60 in a cohort exposed to, infected with or recovered from COVID-19 (not recorded which). The sequencing sample was made of PBMCs or T cells enriched from blood (not recorded which). The CDR3 spells CASSSRLAGDFIQETQYF. Written as DNA, the CDR3 is TGTGCCAGCAGCTCACGACTAGCGGGAGACTTCATTCAAGAGACCCAGTACTTC.